Shown below are 14 T cell receptor beta chains from a single sample sequenced in a study of radiation and T cells in renal cell carcinoma (dated by TCRdb to about 2020). Preparation of the library involved the immunoSEQ multiplex PCR assay. As stored in TCRdb, this immuneACCESS dataset retains in-frame rearrangements with V and J assigned. A fraction of the clones does not appear; measured against another copy, unresolved V genes explain less than half of the discrepancy, and the remainder lacks a known reason. Here the sample has approximately 85,000 clones; roughly nine tenths occur a single time. The ten largest account for roughly 5.4% of the sample. The intended sense of this specimen's time point label: blood 4 weeks post-SBRT, at nephrectomy. The treatment or condition label on this specimen signifies: 15 Gy SBRT to primary tumor, nephrectomy 4 weeks later. The source material was blood, sampled from a patient whose treatment included radiotherapy and nephrectomy. The receptors originated from a woman in her seventies with renal cell carcinoma.

This clone was detected once. The V gene is TRBV19, the J gene TRBJ2-5; no reliable D call. CDR1 is LNHDA, CDR2 SQIVND, per germline (reference sequence). The V gene lost 3 bases and the J gene lost 2 bases, with 10 bases spanning the gap. The CDR3 contains 14 residues. CDR3 in amino acids: CASSIGGYQETQYF. The DNA for the CDR3 is TGTGCCAGTAGTATCGGTGGATATCAAGAGACCCAGTACTTC.

This chain links TRBV4-1 with TRBJ1-2; no firm D call. The CDR3 contains 15 residues. The V gene lost 0 bases and the J gene lost 1 base, with 9 bases spanning the gap. Germline-derived CDR1 and CDR2 are MGHRA and YSYEKL. The CDR3 coding sequence is TGCGCCAGCAGCCAAGAGGCAGGTATTAACTATGGCTACACCTTC. Protein sequence: CASSQEAGINYGYTF.

The CDR3 nucleotides are TGTGCCAGCAGCCAGAGACTAAAAGAGACCCAGTACTTC. Its translation is CASSQRLKETQYF. The V call is TRBV14, the J call TRBJ2-5; TRBD2 is a possible D gene (5 bases). Germline V gene lookup returns CDR1 SGHDN and CDR2 FVKESK. The CDR3 runs to 13 residues. V lost 3 bases, J lost 3 bases, and 8 bases lay in between.

The V gene is TRBV4-3, the J gene TRBJ1-3; D is undetermined. CDR1 and CDR2 from the germline V gene are LGHNA and YSLEER. The CDR3 sequence is 16 residues long. The V end was cut by 0 bases, the J end by 4 bases, with 13 bases between. This CDR3 is CASSQDTNIGGNTIYF. CDR3 bases: TGCGCCAGCAGCCAAGATACGAATATAGGCGGAAACACCATATATTTT.

The chain joins TRBV9 to TRBJ2-3; 9 bases map to TRBD2. CDR1 SGDLS and CDR2 YYNGEE come from the germline V gene. V shed 8 bases and J 0 bases; nucleotides not matched to a gene: 10. CDR3 size: 16 residues. The CDR3, as DNA: TGTGCCAGTACTCTCGCGGGGGGGGTGAGCACAGATACGCAGTATTTT. Translation gives CASTLAGGVSTDTQYF.

This clone was counted a few times. The chain is built from TRBV15 and TRBJ2-3; D unclear. V lost 5 bases and J lost 5, with 11 bases in between. CDR3 size: 13 residues. Germline assignment: CDR1 LNHNV and CDR2 YYDKDF (reference sequence). DNA for the CDR3: TGTGCCACCAGCTCACCAGGCGGAGATACGCAGTATTTT. This gives the protein CATSSPGGDTQYF.

The chain has TRBV19 and TRBJ2-7; TRBD2 matches at 14 bases. Germline V gene lookup returns CDR1 LNHDA and CDR2 SQIVND (reference sequence). V dropped 8 bases and J dropped 2; count of bases not matched to a gene: 2. CDR3 length equals 14 residues. This CDR3 is CASGTSGGTYEQYF. The CDR3 bases are TGTGCCAGTGGGACTAGCGGGGGCACCTACGAGCAGTACTTC.

The rearrangement uses TRBV15 and TRBJ1-6; no clear D gene. This CDR3 contains 14 residues. Germline CDR1 and CDR2: LNHNV and YYDKDF (reference sequence). The V end was cut by 2 bases, the J end by 7 bases, with 9 bases between. CDR3 residues: CATSRNGENSPLHF. The CDR3 DNA reads TGTGCCACCAGCAGAAACGGAGAAAATTCACCCCTCCACTTT.

The DNA for the CDR3 is TGTGCCAGCAGTTCCCCGGGACTAGCGGACTACGAGCAGTACTTC. Residues: CASSSPGLADYEQYF. The V gene is TRBV28, the J gene TRBJ2-7; 11 bases fit TRBD2. Germline CDR1 is MDHEN and CDR2 is SYDVKM. V dropped 4 bases and J dropped 3; count of bases not matched to a gene: 5. The CDR3 is 15 amino acids. The variable domain in full, with the rest retrieved from reference TRBV28 and TRBJ2-7, is DVKVTQSSRYLVKRTGEKVFLECVQDMDHENMFWYRQDPGLGLRLIYFSYDVKMKEKGDIPEGYSVSREKKERFSLILESASTNQTSMYLCASSSPGLADYEQYFGPGTRLTVT.

There are a few counts of this clone. V is TRBV4-2 and J is TRBJ2-2; D remains ambiguous. Germline CDR1 LGHNA, CDR2 YNFKEQ. V was shortened by 3 bases and J by 1 base, with 9 bases between the two germline ends. This CDR3 is 15 amino acids long. The CDR3 loop is CASSQLNRNTGELFF. CDR3 bases: TGTGCCAGCAGCCAGCTAAATAGGAACACCGGGGAGCTGTTTTTT.

This clone was counted a single time. This chain uses TRBV21-1 with TRBJ2-7; the table's D gene call, TRBD1, was not cross checked with the DNA. TRBV21-1 is a pseudogene locus. This CDR3 is built from 15 residues. CDR3 region: CASREPGQRSYEQYF. For the CDR3, the DNA is TGTGCCAGCAGGGAACCGGGACAGCGTTCCTACGAGCAGTACTTC.

The chain carries TRBV5-1 and TRBJ2-3, with D uncertain. In germline, CDR1 is SGHRS, CDR2 YFSETQ. V was pared by 0 bases and J by 2 bases, with 10 bases between. This CDR3 is built from 15 residues. CDR3 region: CASSLAGPHTDTQYF. In DNA, the CDR3 is TGCGCCAGCAGCTTGGCAGGACCCCACACAGATACGCAGTATTTT.

J is TRBJ2-2 and V is TRBV7-6, with 7 bases fitting TRBD2. J lost 5 bases, V lost 5 bases, and 11 bases had no gene match. Germline-derived CDR1 and CDR2 are SGHVS and FNYEAQ. The CDR3 runs to 16 residues. The CDR3 reads CASSLGAAGNTGELFF. In DNA, the CDR3 is TGTGCCAGCAGCCTCGGGGCAGCGGGGAATACCGGGGAGCTGTTTTTT.

This clone was detected only once. This chain connects TRBV9 to TRBJ2-3; 7 positions match TRBD2. Germline CDR1 is SGDLS and CDR2 is YYNGEE. The CDR3 loop spans 14 amino acids. With 0 bases clipped from V and 4 bases from J, the junction kept 2 bases outside the gene matches. The CDR3 coding sequence is TGTGCCAGCAGCGTAGGGGGGAGGGCAGATACGCAGTATTTT. This sequence encodes CASSVGGRADTQYF.